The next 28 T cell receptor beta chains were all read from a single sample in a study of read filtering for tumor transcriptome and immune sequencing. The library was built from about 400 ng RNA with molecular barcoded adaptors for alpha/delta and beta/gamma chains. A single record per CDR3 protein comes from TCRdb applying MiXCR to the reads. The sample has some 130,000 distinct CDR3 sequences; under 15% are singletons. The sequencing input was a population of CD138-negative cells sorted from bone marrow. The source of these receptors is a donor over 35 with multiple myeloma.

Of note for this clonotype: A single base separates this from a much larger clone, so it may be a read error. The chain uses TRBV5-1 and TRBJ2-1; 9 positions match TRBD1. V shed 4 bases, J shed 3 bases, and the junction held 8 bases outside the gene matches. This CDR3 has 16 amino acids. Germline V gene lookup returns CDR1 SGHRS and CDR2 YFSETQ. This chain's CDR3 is CASSPAGTGYYNEQFF. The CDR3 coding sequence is TGCGCCAGCAGCCCAGCCGGGACAGGGTACTACAATGAGCAGTTCTTC.

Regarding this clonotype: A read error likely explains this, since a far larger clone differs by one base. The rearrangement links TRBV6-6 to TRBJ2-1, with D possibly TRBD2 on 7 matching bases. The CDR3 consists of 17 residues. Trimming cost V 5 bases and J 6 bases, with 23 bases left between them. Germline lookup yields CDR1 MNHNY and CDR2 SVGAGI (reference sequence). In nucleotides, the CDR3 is TGTGCCAGCAGTGGGGGGGCTATCGGGAGTTTGGTCAATGAGCAGTTCTTC. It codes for CASSGGAIGSLVNEQFF.

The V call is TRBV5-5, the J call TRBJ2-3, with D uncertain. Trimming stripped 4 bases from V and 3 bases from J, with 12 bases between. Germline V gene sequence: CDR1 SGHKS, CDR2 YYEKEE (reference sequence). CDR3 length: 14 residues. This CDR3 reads CASSRSRKTDTQYF. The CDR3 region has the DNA TGTGCCAGCAGCCGTTCCCGGAAAACAGATACGCAGTATTTT.

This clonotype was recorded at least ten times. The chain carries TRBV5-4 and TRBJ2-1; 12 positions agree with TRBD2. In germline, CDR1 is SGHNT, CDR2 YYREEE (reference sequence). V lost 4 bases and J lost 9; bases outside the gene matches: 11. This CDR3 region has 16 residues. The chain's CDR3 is CASSAMTSGRGSEQFF. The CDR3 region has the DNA TGTGCCAGCAGCGCGATGACTAGCGGGAGAGGAAGTGAGCAGTTCTTC.

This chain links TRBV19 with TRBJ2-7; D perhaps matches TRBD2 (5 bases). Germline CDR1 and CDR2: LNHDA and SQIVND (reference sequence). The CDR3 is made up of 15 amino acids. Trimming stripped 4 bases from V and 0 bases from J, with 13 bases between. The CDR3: CASSKREGSSYEQYF. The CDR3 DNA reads TGTGCCAGTAGTAAGAGAGAAGGGAGCTCCTACGAGCAGTACTTC.

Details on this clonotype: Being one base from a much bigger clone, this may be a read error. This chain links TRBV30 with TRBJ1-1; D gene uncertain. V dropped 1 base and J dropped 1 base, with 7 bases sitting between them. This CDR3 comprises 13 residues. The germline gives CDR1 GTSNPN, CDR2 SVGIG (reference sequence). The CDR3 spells CAWSAAGNTEAFF. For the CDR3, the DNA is TGTGCCTGGAGTGCGGCGGGGAACACTGAAGCTTTCTTT.

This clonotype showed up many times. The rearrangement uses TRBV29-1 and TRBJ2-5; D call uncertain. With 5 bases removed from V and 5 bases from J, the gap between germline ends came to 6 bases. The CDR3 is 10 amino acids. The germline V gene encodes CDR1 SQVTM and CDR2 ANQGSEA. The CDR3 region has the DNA TGCAGCGTTTTACGGGAGACCCAGTACTTC. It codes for CSVLRETQYF.

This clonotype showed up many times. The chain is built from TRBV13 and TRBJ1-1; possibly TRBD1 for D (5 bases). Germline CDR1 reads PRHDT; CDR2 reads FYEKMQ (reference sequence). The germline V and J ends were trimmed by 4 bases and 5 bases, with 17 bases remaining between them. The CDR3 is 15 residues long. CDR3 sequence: CASSSRQRAVTEAFF. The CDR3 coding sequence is TGTGCCAGCAGCTCGCGACAGCGTGCCGTTACTGAAGCTTTCTTT.

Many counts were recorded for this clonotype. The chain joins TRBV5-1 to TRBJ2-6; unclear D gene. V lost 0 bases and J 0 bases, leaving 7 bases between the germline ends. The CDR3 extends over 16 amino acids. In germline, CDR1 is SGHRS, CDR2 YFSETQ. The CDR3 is CASSLVAGSGANVLTF. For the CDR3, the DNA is TGCGCCAGCAGCTTGGTGGCAGGCTCTGGGGCCAACGTCCTGACTTTC.

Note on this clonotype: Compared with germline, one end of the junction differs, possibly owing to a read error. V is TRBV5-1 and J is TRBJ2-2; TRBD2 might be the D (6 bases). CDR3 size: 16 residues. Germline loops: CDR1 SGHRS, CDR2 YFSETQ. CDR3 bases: TGCGCCAGCAGCTTGGGACAGACTACGAACACCGGGGGGCTGTTTTTT. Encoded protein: CASSLGQTTNTGGLFF.

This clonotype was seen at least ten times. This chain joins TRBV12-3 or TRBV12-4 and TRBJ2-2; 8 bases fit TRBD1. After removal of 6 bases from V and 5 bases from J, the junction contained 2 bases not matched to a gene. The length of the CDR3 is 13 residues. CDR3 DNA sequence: TGTGCCAGCAGATACAGGGGGACCGGGGAGCTGTTTTTT. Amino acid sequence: CASRYRGTGELFF.

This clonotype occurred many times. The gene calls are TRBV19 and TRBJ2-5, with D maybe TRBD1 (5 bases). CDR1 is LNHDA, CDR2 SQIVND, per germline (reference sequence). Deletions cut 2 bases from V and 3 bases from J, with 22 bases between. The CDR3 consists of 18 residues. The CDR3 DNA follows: TGTGCCAGTAGTATATACGGAACAGGCCGAGCCTTTGAAGAGACCCAGTACTTC. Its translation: CASSIYGTGRAFEETQYF.

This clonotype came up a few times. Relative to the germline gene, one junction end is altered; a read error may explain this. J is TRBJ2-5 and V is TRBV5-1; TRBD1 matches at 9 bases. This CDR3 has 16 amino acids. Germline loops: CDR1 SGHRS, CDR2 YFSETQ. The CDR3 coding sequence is TGCGCCGGCAGCCGGGGAGGACAGGGGAGAGGAGAGACCCAGTACTTC. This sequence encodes CAGSRGGQGRGETQYF.

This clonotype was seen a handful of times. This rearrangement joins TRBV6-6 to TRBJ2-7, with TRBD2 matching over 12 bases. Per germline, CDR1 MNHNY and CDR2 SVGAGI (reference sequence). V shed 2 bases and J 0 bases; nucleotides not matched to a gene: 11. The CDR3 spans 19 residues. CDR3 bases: TGTGCCAGCAGTTACGTGCTGGGACTAGCGGGTCGTAGCTCCTACGAGCAGTACTTC. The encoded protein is CASSYVLGLAGRSSYEQYF.

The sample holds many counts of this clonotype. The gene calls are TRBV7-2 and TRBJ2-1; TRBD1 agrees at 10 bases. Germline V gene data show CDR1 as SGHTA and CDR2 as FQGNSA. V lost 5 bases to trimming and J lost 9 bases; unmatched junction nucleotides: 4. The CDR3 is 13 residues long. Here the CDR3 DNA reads TGTGCCAGCAGCGGGACAGGGGACGGTGAGCAGTTCTTC. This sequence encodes CASSGTGDGEQFF.

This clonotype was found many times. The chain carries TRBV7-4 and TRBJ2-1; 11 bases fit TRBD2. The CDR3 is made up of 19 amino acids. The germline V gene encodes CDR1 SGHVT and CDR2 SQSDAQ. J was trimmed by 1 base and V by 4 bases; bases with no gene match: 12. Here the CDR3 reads CASSSRGLAGGLSYNEQFF. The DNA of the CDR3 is TGTGCCAGCAGCTCTAGGGGGCTAGCGGGAGGCCTTTCCTACAATGAGCAGTTCTTC. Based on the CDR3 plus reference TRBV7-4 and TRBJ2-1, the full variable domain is GAGVSQSPRYKVAKRGRDVALRCDSISGHVTLYWYRQTLGQGSEVLTYSQSDAQRDKSGRPSGRFSAERPERSVSTLKIQRTEQGDSAVYLCASSSRGLAGGLSYNEQFFGPGTRLTVL.

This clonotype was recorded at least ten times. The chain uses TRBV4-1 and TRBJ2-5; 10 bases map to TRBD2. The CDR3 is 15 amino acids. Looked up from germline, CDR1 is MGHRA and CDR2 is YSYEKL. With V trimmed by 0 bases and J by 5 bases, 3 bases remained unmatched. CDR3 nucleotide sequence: TGCGCCAGCAGCCAAGAAGGACTAGCGGACGAGACCCAGTACTTC. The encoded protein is CASSQEGLADETQYF.

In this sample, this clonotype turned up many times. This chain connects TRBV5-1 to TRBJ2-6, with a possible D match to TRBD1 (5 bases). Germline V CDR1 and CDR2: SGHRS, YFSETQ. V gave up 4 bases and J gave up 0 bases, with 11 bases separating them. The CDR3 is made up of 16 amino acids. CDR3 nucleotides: TGCGCCAGCAGCCCACAGGTTGTCTCTGGGGCCAACGTCCTGACTTTC. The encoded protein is CASSPQVVSGANVLTF.

The CDR3 loop reads CASSSGGGLLNTEAFF. The CDR3 coding sequence is TGTGCCAGCAGTTCGGGAGGGGGCCTCCTGAACACTGAAGCTTTCTTT. This chain joins TRBV28 and TRBJ1-1; TRBD1 matches 7 bases. The trim removed 4 bases at V and 0 bases at J, leaving 8 bases unmatched. CDR3 length equals 16 residues. CDR1 is MDHEN, CDR2 SYDVKM, per germline.

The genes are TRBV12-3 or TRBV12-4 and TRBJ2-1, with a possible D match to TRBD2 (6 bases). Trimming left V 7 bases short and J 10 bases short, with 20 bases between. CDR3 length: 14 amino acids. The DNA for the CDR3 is TGTGCCAGCAATACTAGCTTCGCAGGAAAAGAGCAGTTCTTC. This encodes CASNTSFAGKEQFF.

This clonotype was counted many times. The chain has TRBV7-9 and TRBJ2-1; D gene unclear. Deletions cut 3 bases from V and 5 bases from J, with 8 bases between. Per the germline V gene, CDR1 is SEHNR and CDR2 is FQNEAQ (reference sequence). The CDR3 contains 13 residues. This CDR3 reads CASSFGLDNEQFF. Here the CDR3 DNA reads TGTGCCAGCAGCTTTGGGTTAGACAATGAGCAGTTCTTC.

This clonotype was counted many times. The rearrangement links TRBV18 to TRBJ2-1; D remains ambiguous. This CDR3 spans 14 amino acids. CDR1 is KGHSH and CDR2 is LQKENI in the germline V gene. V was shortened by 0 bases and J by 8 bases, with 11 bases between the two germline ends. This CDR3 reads CASSPPTMNYEQFF. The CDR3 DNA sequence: TGTGCCAGCTCACCACCGACCATGAACTATGAGCAGTTCTTC.

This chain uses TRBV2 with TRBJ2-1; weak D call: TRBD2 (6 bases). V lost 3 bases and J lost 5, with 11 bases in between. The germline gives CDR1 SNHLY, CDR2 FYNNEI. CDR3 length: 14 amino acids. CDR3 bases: TGTGCCAGCAGTGAGTCTGCGGGGCACAATGAGCAGTTCTTC. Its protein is CASSESAGHNEQFF.

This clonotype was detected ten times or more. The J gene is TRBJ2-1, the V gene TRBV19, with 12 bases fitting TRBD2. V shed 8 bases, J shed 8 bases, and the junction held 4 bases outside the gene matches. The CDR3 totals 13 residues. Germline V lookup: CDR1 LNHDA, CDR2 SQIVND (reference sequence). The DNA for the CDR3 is TGTGCCAGTGCGACTAGCGGGAGCTATGAGCAGTTCTTC. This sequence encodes CASATSGSYEQFF.

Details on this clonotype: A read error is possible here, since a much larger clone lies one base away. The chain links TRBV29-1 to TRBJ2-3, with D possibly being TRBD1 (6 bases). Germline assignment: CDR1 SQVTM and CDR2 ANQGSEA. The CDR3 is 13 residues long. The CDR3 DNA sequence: TGCAGCATTGATTCCGGGACAACAGATACGCAGTATTTT. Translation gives CSIDSGTTDTQYF.

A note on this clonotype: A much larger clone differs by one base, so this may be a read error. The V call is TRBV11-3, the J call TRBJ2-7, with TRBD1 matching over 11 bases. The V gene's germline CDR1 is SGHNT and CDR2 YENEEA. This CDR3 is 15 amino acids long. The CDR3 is CASSLEGQGVNERYF. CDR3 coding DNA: TGTGCCAGCAGCTTAGAGGGACAGGGGGTGAACGAGCGGTACTTC.

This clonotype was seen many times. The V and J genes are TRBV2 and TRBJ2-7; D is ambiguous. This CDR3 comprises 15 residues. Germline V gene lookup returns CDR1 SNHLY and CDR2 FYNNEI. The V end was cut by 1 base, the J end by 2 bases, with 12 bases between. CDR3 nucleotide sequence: TGTGCCAGCAGTGAAGAACGCGGCGCAACCTACGAGCAGTACTTC. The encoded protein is CASSEERGATYEQYF.

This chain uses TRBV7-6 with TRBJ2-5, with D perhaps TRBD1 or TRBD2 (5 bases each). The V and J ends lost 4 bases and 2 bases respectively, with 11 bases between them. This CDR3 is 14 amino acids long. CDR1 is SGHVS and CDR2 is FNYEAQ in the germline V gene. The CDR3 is CASSSRGYQETQYF. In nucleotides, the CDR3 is TGTGCCAGCAGCTCGAGGGGTTATCAAGAGACCCAGTACTTC.